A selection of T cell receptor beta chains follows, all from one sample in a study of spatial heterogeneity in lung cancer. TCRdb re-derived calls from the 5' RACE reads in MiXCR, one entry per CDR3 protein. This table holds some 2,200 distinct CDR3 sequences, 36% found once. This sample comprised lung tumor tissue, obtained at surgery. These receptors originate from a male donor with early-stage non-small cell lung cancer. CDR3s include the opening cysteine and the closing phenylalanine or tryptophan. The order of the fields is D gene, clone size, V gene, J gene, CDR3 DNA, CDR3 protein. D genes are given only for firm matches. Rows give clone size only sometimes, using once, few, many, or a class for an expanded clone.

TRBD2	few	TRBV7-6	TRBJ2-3	TGTGCCAGCAGCTTAGTCCTAGCGGGAGCCCAATATTTT	CASSLVLAGAQYF
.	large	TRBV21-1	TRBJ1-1	TGTGCCACCCCGAGGGCCTTTTGGGCTTTCTTT	CATPRAFWAFF
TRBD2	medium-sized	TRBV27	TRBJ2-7	TGTGCCAGCAGTTTATCACTAGCGGGGAAGACTTACGAGCAGTACTTC	CASSLSLAGKTYEQYF
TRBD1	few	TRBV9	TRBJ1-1	TGTGCCAGCAGCGAAAGGACAGGGCACACTGAAGCTTTCTTT	CASSERTGHTEAFF
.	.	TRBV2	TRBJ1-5	TGTGCCAGCACAATGGGCAACAATCAGCCCCAGCATTTT	CASTMGNNQPQHF
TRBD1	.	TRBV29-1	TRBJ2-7	TGCAGCGGCCGGGACAGGGGCTACGAGCAGTACTTC	CSGRDRGYEQYF
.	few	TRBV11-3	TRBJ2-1	TGTGCCAGCAGCTCTCGGGAGTACAATGAGCAGTTCTTC	CASSSREYNEQFF
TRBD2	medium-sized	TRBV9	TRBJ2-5	TGTGCCAGCAGCGTAGGGAATGGGAGGGGCGAGACCCAGTACTTC	CASSVGNGRGETQYF
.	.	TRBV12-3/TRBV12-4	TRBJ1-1	TGTGCCAGCAGGGACTACACTGAAGCTTTCTTT	CASRDYTEAFF
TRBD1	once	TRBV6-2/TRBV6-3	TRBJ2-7	TGTGCCAGCAGAGGTCGCGGGACAGGTCTTTACGAGCAGTACTTC	CASRGRGTGLYEQYF
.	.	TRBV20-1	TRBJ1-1	TGCAGTGCTAGGTATAGCCTGGGTACTGAAGCTTTCTTT	CSARYSLGTEAFF
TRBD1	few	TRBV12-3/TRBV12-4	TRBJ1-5	TGTGCCAGCAGTTCGGACAGGGATCAGCCCCAGCATTTT	CASSSDRDQPQHF
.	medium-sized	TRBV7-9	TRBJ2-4	TGTGCCAGCACGTACGACGGGACCGGCCGAAACATTCAGTACTTC	CASTYDGTGRNIQYF
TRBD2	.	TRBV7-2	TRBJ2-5	TGTGCCAGCAGACCAACTAGCGGGGCTATTGGAGAGACCCAGTACTTC	CASRPTSGAIGETQYF
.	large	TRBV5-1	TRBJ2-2	TGCGCCAGCAGCCCTCCTAGCGCCGGGGAGCTGTTTTTT	CASSPPSAGELFF
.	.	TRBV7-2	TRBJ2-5	TGTGCCAGCAGCGAATACCGGTCGATTTTCCAGTACTTC	CASSEYRSIFQYF
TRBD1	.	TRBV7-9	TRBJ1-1	TGTGCCAGCAGCATACTTTCCGGTGGAGGGGGCCCGAACACTGAAGCTTTCTTT	CASSILSGGGGPNTEAFF
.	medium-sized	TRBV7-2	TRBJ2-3	TGTGCCAGCAGCCCCTCGCGGTCCACAGATACGCAGTATTTT	CASSPSRSTDTQYF
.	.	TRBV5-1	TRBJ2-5	TGCGCCAGCAGCTTGCAGGGGTTGGGCCAAGAGACCCAGTACTTC	CASSLQGLGQETQYF
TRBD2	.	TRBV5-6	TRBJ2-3	TGTGCCAGCAGCCTCGGACTAGCGGCCACAGATACGCAGTATTTT	CASSLGLAATDTQYF
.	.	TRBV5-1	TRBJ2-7	TGCGCCAGCAGCTTGCCATCTAGTTACGAGCAGTACTTC	CASSLPSSYEQYF
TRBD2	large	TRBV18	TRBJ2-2	TGTGCCAGCTCACTGCAAGGCGTCAGCGGGAGGAACACCGGGGAGCTGTTTTTT	CASSLQGVSGRNTGELFF
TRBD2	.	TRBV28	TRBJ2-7	TGTGCCAGCACTACGGGGGGGCTAGCGGTCCTCTCCTACGAGCAGTACTTC	CASTTGGLAVLSYEQYF
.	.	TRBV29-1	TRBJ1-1	TGCAGCGTTGCTCGAAATACCGACACTGAAGCTTTCTTT	CSVARNTDTEAFF
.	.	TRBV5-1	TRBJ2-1	TGCGCCAGCAGTCCAGCCTCGATCTACAATGAGCAGTTCTTC	CASSPASIYNEQFF
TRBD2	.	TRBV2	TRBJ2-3	TGTGCCAGCATGCTAACTAGCGGGGGGGCAGATACGCAGTATTTT	CASMLTSGGADTQYF
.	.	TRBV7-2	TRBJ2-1	TGTGCCAGCAGTCCTCCCGGGACAAGATACAATGAGCAGTTCTTC	CASSPPGTRYNEQFF
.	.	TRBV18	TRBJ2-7	TGTGCCAGCTCACTGGCGGGGTCCTACGAGCAGTACTTC	CASSLAGSYEQYF
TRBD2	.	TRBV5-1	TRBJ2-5	TGCGCCAGCGGAACTAGCGGGTTGGAGACCCAGTACTTC	CASGTSGLETQYF
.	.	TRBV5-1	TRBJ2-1	TGCGCCAGCAGCTTGGCCAGGGATGAGCAGTTCTTC	CASSLARDEQFF
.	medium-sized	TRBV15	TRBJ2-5	TGTGCCACCAGCAGAGACCAAGAGGTTCAAGAGACCCAGTACTTC	CATSRDQEVQETQYF
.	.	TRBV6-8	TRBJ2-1	TGTGCCAGCAGTTACTCGGACTACCACTCCTACAATGAGCAGTTCTTC	CASSYSDYHSYNEQFF
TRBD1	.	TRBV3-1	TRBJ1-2	TGTGCCAGCAGCCAAGACATGACAGGGGGCTGGAAATTCTATGGCTACACCTTC	CASSQDMTGGWKFYGYTF
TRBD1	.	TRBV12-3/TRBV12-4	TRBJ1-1	TGTGCCAGCAGTCCCGGAACCGGGACAGGGTTTGTCACTGAAGCTTTCTTT	CASSPGTGTGFVTEAFF
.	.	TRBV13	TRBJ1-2	TGTGCCAGCAGCCCACCCGGGGAAAGGGGCTACACCTTC	CASSPPGERGYTF
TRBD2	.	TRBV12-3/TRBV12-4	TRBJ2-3	TGTGCCAGCAAAATAGCGGGACCCACAGATACGCAGTATTTT	CASKIAGPTDTQYF
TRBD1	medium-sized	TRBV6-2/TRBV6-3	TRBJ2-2	TGTGCCAGCAGTTACGGGGACAGGGCCGCCGGGGAGCTGTTTTTT	CASSYGDRAAGELFF
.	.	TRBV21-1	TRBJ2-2	TGTGCCAGCAGCAGGGACAGGCGATACACCGGGGAGCTGTTTTTT	CASSRDRRYTGELFF
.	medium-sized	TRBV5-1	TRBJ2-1	TGCGCCAGCAGCCCAGGGCCCAACTTCAATGAGCAGTTCTTC	CASSPGPNFNEQFF
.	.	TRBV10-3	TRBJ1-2	TGTGCCATCAGCACCGGGACATTCTATGGCTACACCTTC	CAISTGTFYGYTF
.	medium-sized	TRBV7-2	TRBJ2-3	TGTGCCAGCAGCTTAGTATTATTCGGGACTCGGGACCCCCGCACAGATACGCAGTATTTT	CASSLVLFGTRDPRTDTQYF
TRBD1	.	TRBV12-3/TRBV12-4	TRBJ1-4	TGTGCCAGCAGTATCCAGGGGGCTAATGAAAAACTGTTTTTT	CASSIQGANEKLFF
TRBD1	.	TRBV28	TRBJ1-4	TGTGCCAGCAGTGCTGGGACAGCTGGTAATGAAAAACTGTTTTTT	CASSAGTAGNEKLFF
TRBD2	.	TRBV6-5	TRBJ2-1	TGTGCCAGCAGCCGTAGCGGGAGGGCCTACAATGAGCAGTTCTTC	CASSRSGRAYNEQFF
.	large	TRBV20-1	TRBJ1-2	TGCAGTGCTAGAGTGGCAGGGGCCGGGAGCTATGGCTACACCTTC	CSARVAGAGSYGYTF
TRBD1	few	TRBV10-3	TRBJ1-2	TGTGCCATCAGTCCAATGGACAGGGCTAACTATGGCTACACCTTC	CAISPMDRANYGYTF
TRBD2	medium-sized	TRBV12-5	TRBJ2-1	TGTGCTAGTGGCGCTCACAGGCGGGAGCCGTACAATGAGCAGTTCTTC	CASGAHRREPYNEQFF
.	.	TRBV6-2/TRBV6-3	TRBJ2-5	TGTGCCAGCAGTTACTCCCAGCGGGTGACCCAGTACTTC	CASSYSQRVTQYF
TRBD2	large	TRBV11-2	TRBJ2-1	TGTGCCAGCAGCCCCGGGACTAGCGGGTTGAATGAGCAGTTCTTC	CASSPGTSGLNEQFF
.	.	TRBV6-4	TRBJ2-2	TGTGCCAGCAGTGCAGGGGACACCGGGGAGCTGTTTTTT	CASSAGDTGELFF
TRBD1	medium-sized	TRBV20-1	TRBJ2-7	TGCAGTGCTAGAGATCCCCGGACAGGGGACTACGAGCAGTACTTC	CSARDPRTGDYEQYF
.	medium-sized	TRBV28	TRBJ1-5	TGTGCCAGCAGTTTAAGTAGTCAGCCCCAGCATTTT	CASSLSSQPQHF
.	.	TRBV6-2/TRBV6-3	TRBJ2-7	TGTGCCAGCAGTTACCAAGTAGGAACCTCCTACGAGCAGTACTTC	CASSYQVGTSYEQYF